This passage covers 17 T cell receptor beta chains from one sample sequenced in a study of T cells after posttransplantation cyclophosphamide (dated by TCRdb to the mid-2010s). Library method: the immunoSEQ multiplex PCR assay. The clones in this table, taken by TCRdb from immuneACCESS, are in-frame only. Not every clone is retained; where verified, under half of the shortfall comes from an unresolved V gene, and the cause of the rest is unknown. The table shows 9,500 to 13,000 clones here, with no singletons. Roughly 25% of the sample is held by the ten biggest clonotypes. Reading the label with the study, this specimen's treatment or condition is: high-dose cyclophosphamide on days +3 and +4 as single-agent GVHD prophylaxis. For conditioning, the PTCy patients got busulfan and fludarabine, then a related or unrelated marrow graft, followed by cyclophosphamide on days +3 and +4. The sample here was PBMCs, taken after allogeneic stem cell transplant with posttransplant cyclophosphamide. These TCRs come from a female patient between 40 and 55 years old who received an allogeneic stem cell transplant from a related donor, was CMV-positive, and had no GVHD. Some T cells present after a transplant may be cells of the graft donor.

At least ten counts were recorded for this clone. CDR3 sequence reads: CASSSWTDVAKNIQYF. CDR3 nucleotides: TGTGCCAGCAGCTCGTGGACAGATGTAGCCAAAAACATTCAGTACTTC. V usage is TRBV11-2 and J usage is TRBJ2-4; TRBD1 is a possible D gene (6 bases). CDR3 size: 16 residues. V lost 4 bases and J lost 0, with 13 bases in between. Germline V CDR1 and CDR2: SGHAT, FQNNGV.

This clone was recorded at least ten times. This sequence joins TRBV18 and TRBJ2-1, with TRBD1 matching over 9 bases. The CDR3 is 13 residues long. The V gene end was trimmed by 6 bases and the J gene end by 6 bases; junction bases not matched to a gene: 3. Germline CDR1 reads KGHSH; CDR2 reads LQKENI. Here the CDR3 DNA reads TGTGCCAGCTCGGAGACAGGGGGCAATGAGCAGTTCTTC. The encoded protein is CASSETGGNEQFF.

This clone has a handful of counts. This chain connects TRBV6-1 to TRBJ2-5; maybe TRBD1 (5 bases). Germline V gives CDR1 MNHNS, CDR2 SASEGT. This CDR3 has 15 amino acids. The V end lost 5 bases, the J end lost 7 bases, and 20 bases lay between the germline ends. CDR3 coding DNA: TGTGCCAGCAGTAACCTTGGGGCTCGCTTGGGGACCCAGTACTTC. It is translated as CASSNLGARLGTQYF.

This clone has a count of ten or more. The V call is TRBV4-2, the J call TRBJ1-3; tentative D call: TRBD1 (6 bases). This CDR3 comprises 17 residues. Trimming left V 0 bases short and J 0 bases short, with 12 bases between. Germline-derived CDR1 and CDR2 are LGHNA and YNFKEQ. Written as DNA, the CDR3 is TGTGCCAGCAGCCAAGATTGGCAGGGGATCTCTGGAAACACCATATATTTT. Translated, it gives CASSQDWQGISGNTIYF.

This clone was counted many times. The chain joins TRBV6-4 to TRBJ2-3; 7 bases agree with TRBD2. The germline V gene has CDR1 MRHNA and CDR2 SNTAGT. Losses at the gene ends were 0 bases for V and 0 bases for J; bases not matched to a gene: 3. The length of the CDR3 is 16 residues. CDR3 in DNA: TGTGCCAGCAGTGACTCGGGGGGGTGGAGCACAGATACGCAGTATTTT. Amino acids: CASSDSGGWSTDTQYF.

This clone was observed a few times. The gene calls are TRBV12-3 or TRBV12-4 and TRBJ2-3; TRBD2 matches 9 bases. The CDR3 totals 16 residues. V dropped 1 base and J dropped 1; count of bases not matched to a gene: 3. CDR3 protein: CASSLVAGGRTDTQYF. The CDR3 region has the DNA TGTGCCAGCAGTTTAGTGGCGGGGGGGCGCACAGATACGCAGTATTTT.

This clone was counted ten times or more. The chain couples TRBV5-6 to TRBJ1-5; 8 nucleotides match TRBD1. CDR1 and CDR2 (germline): SGHDT, YYEEEE. With 4 bases clipped from V and 3 bases from J, the junction kept 6 bases outside the gene matches. The CDR3 runs 15 residues. The DNA for the CDR3 is TGTGCCAGCAGCATGGACAGGGTCCACAATCAGCCCCAGCATTTT. Its protein product is CASSMDRVHNQPQHF.

This clone came up many times. This chain connects TRBV11-2 to TRBJ1-1; D is perhaps TRBD1 (5 bases). Trimming shortened V by 3 bases and J by 5 bases, and 16 bases separated the two germline ends. The germline V gene encodes CDR1 SGHAT and CDR2 FQNNGV. This CDR3 is built from 15 residues. The CDR3 region is CASSLGGGAGTEAFF. For the CDR3, the DNA is TGTGCCAGCAGCTTGGGGGGTGGAGCGGGGACTGAAGCTTTCTTT.

This clone was detected ten times or more. The chain couples TRBV28 to TRBJ1-2, with TRBD1 matching over 10 bases. V trimming: 2 bases; J trimming: 3 bases; junction bases outside the gene matches: 6. Per germline, CDR1 MDHEN and CDR2 SYDVKM. The CDR3 runs 16 residues. This CDR3 reads CASSLGGQGGYYGYTF. CDR3 sequence (DNA): TGTGCCAGCAGTTTAGGAGGACAGGGGGGTTACTATGGCTACACCTTC.

In this sample, this clone turned up many times. This chain joins TRBV25-1 and TRBJ1-2; 9 nucleotides match TRBD1. This CDR3 is built from 14 residues. Germline V gene sequence: CDR1 MGHDK, CDR2 SYGVNS. Trimming at V came to 1 base and at J to 7 bases, leaving 4 bases not matched to a gene. The CDR3 DNA reads TGTGCCAGCAGTGAATCCGGGGACAGGGCTGGCTACACCTTC. This translates into CASSESGDRAGYTF.

This clone was found many times. The chain joins TRBV7-3 to TRBJ2-7; possibly TRBD1 for D (5 bases). Germline-derived CDR1 and CDR2 are SGHTA and FQGTGA. The germline V and J ends were trimmed by 1 base and 5 bases, with 12 bases remaining between them. The CDR3 covers 14 residues. This chain's CDR3 is CASSLNPQADEQYF. The CDR3 bases are TGTGCCAGCAGCTTAAACCCACAGGCTGACGAGCAGTACTTC.

The rearrangement uses TRBV15 and TRBJ2-5, with 11 bases fitting TRBD2. The CDR3 covers 16 residues. The V segment lost 3 bases and the J segment 5 bases; nucleotides outside the gene matches: 8. Per the germline V gene, CDR1 is LNHNV and CDR2 is YYDKDF (reference sequence). This CDR3 reads CATSSYIAGGLETQYF. CDR3 DNA: TGTGCCACCAGCAGTTATATAGCGGGGGGGCTGGAGACCCAGTACTTC.

This clone appeared many times. The rearrangement links TRBV15 to TRBJ2-4; TRBD2 aligns across 10 bases. This CDR3 comprises 14 residues. Germline V gene data show CDR1 as LNHNV and CDR2 as YYDKDF (reference sequence). Trimming took 1 base from V and 6 from J; bases not matched to a gene: 0. CDR3 in DNA: TGTGCCACCAGCAGAGCTAGCGGGGGAAACATTCAGTACTTC. Residues: CATSRASGGNIQYF.

This clone was seen many times. J is TRBJ2-3 and V is TRBV28, with TRBD1 matching 7 bases. Trimming at V came to 6 bases and at J to 0 bases, leaving 6 bases not matched to a gene. CDR1 MDHEN and CDR2 SYDVKM come from the germline V gene. The CDR3 sequence is 15 residues long. For the CDR3, the DNA is TGTGCCAGCAGCACGCCGGGACAGAGCACAGATACGCAGTATTTT. Protein product: CASSTPGQSTDTQYF.

The chain links TRBV7-2 to TRBJ1-1; the D gene is possibly TRBD1 (5 bases). Trimming left V 6 bases short and J 0 bases short, with 8 bases between. Germline CDR1 SGHTA, CDR2 FQGNSA. There are 13 residues in the CDR3. The CDR3 region has the DNA TGTGCCAGCAGAAGACAGTTGAACACTGAAGCTTTCTTT. Encoded protein: CASRRQLNTEAFF. Full variable domain (remainder filled in from reference TRBV7-2 and TRBJ1-1): GAGVSQSPSNKVTEKGKDVELRCDPISGHTALYWYRQSLGQGLEFLIYFQGNSAPDKSGLPSDRFSAERTGGSVSTLTIQRTQQEDSAVYLCASRRQLNTEAFFGQGTRLTVV.

At least ten counts were recorded for this clone. The chain recombines TRBV29-1 with TRBJ2-3; 10 bases are shared with TRBD1. Germline V gene data show CDR1 as SQVTM and CDR2 as ANQGSEA. The CDR3 totals 12 residues. J gave up 7 bases and V 6 bases, and 4 bases lay outside the gene matches. CDR3 amino acids: CSVGGQGNTQYF. The CDR3 nucleotides are TGCAGCGTGGGGGGACAGGGGAATACGCAGTATTTT.

This clone was counted at least ten times. This chain joins TRBV13 and TRBJ2-6, with 8 bases that match TRBD2. This CDR3 is 21 amino acids long. CDR1 is PRHDT, CDR2 FYEKMQ, per germline (reference sequence). The V and J ends lost 2 bases and 0 bases, in that order; junction bases with no gene match: 15. The CDR3 protein is CASSLLTGGPRGSSGANVLTF. The CDR3 DNA reads TGTGCCAGCAGCTTATTAACGGGGGGGCCGCGAGGAAGCTCTGGGGCCAACGTCCTGACTTTC.